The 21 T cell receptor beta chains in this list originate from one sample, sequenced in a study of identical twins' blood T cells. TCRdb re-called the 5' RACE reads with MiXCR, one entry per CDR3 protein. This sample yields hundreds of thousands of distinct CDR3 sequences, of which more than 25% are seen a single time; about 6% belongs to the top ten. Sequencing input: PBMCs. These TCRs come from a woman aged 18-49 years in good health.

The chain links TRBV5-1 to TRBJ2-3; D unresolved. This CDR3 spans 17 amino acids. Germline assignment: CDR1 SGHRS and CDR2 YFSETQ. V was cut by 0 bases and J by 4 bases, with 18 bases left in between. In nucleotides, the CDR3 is TGCGCCAGCAGCTTGGTTTTGGGCCGGCGGAGCCCAGATACGCAGTATTTT. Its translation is CASSLVLGRRSPDTQYF. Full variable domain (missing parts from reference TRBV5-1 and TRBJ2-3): KAGVTQTPRYLIKTRGQQVTLSCSPISGHRSVSWYQQTPGQGLQFLFEYFSETQRNKGNFPGRFSGRQFSNSRSEMNVSTLELGDSALYLCASSLVLGRRSPDTQYFGPGTRLTVL.

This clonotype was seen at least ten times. CDR3 DNA: TGCAGTGCTAGAGTCCCGGGCAGAATTGAAGCTTTCTTT. Residues: CSARVPGRIEAFF. The V call is TRBV20-1, the J call TRBJ1-1; D gene unclear. CDR3 size: 13 residues. Per germline, CDR1 DFQATT and CDR2 SNEGSKA (reference sequence). The ends were cut back, 1 base at V and 7 bases at J, with 13 bases in the middle.

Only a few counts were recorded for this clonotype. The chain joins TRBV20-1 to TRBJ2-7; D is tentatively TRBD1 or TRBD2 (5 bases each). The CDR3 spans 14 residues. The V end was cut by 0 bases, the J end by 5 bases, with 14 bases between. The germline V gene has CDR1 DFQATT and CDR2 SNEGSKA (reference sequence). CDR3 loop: CSARDRWGNDEQYF. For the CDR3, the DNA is TGCAGTGCTAGAGATCGGTGGGGGAACGACGAGCAGTACTTC.

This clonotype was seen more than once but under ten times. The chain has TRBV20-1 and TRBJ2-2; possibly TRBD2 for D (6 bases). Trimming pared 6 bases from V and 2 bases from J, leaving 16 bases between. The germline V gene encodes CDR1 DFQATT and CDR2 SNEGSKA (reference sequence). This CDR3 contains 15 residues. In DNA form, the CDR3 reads TGCAGTGCCAGTGGGGGGAGTACAAACACCGGGGAGCTGTTTTTT. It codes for CSASGGSTNTGELFF.

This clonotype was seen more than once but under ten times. CDR3 residues: CASRAGNNQPQHF. CDR3 nucleotide sequence: TGTGCCAGCCGGGCAGGGAACAATCAGCCCCAGCATTTT. The V and J genes are TRBV11-2 and TRBJ1-5; TRBD1 might be the D (5 bases). Trimming stripped 8 bases from V and 3 bases from J, with 11 bases between. CDR1 is SGHAT and CDR2 is FQNNGV in the germline V gene. This CDR3 has 13 residues. The full variable domain, its missing parts supplied by reference TRBV11-2 and TRBJ1-5, is EAGVAQSPRYKIIEKRQSVAFWCNPISGHATLYWYQQILGQGPKLLIQFQNNGVVDDSQLPKDRFSAERLKGVDSTLKIQPAKLEDSAVYLCASRAGNNQPQHFGDGTRLSIL.

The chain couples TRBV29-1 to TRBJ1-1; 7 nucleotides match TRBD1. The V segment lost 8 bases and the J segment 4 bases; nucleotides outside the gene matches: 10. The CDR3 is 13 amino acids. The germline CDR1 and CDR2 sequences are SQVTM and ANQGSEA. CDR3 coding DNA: TGCAGCACCCGGGACAGATTGGGCACTGAAGCTTTCTTT. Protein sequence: CSTRDRLGTEAFF.

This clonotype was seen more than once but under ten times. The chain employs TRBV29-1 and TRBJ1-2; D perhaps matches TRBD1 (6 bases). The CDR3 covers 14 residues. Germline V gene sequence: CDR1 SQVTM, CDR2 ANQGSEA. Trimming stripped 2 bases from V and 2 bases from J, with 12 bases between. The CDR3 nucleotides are TGCAGCGTTGAAAGAAGGGACATAAACTATGGCTACACCTTC. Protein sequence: CSVERRDINYGYTF.

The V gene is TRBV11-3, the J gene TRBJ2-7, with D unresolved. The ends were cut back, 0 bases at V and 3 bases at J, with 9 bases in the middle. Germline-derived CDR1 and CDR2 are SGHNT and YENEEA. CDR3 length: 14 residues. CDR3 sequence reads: CASSLEAALYEQYF. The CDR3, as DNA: TGTGCCAGCAGCTTAGAGGCGGCCCTCTACGAGCAGTACTTC.

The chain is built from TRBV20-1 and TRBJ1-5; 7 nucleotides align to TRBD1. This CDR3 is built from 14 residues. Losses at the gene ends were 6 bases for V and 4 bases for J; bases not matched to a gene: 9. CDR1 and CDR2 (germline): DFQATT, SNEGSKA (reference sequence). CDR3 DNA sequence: TGCAGTGCGCGGGGACAGACGGGAAATCAGCCCCAGCATTTT. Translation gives CSARGQTGNQPQHF.

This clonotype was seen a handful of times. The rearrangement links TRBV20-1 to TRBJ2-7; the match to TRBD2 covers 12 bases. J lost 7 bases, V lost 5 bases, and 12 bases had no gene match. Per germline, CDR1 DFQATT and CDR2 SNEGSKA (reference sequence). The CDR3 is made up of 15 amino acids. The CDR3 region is CSAHKRLAGVSEQYF. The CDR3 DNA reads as TGCAGTGCTCATAAAAGACTAGCGGGAGTTTCAGAGCAGTACTTC.

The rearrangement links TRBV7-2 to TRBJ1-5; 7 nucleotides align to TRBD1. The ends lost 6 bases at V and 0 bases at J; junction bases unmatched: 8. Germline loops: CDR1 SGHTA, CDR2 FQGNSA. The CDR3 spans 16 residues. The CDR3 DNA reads TGTGCCAGCAGTCATACAGGGGTATATAGCAATCAGCCCCAGCATTTT. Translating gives CASSHTGVYSNQPQHF.

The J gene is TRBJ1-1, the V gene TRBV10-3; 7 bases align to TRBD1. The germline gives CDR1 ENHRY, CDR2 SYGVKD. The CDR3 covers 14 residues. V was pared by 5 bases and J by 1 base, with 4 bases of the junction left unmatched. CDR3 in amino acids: CAISSRTGNTEAFF. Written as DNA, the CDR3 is TGTGCCATCAGTTCTCGGACAGGGAACACTGAAGCTTTCTTT.

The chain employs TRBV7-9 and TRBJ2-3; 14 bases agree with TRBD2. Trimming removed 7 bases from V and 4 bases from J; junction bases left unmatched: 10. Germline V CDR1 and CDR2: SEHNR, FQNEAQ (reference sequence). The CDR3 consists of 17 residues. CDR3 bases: TGTGCCAGCAACTTGGGAAGACTAGCGGGAGGGCCAGATACGCAGTATTTT. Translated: CASNLGRLAGGPDTQYF.

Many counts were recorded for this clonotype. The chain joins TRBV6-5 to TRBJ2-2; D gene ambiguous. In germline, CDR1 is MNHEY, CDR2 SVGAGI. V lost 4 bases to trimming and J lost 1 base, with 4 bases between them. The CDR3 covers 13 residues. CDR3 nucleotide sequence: TGTGCCAGCAGTTCCAGGAACACCGGGGAGCTGTTTTTT. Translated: CASSSRNTGELFF.

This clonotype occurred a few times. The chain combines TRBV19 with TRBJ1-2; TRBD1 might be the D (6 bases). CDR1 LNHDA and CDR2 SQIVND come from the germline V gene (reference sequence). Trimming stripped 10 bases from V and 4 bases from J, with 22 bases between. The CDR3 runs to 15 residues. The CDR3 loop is CATKAGTLISYGYTF. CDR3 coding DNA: TGTGCCACCAAGGCCGGGACACTAATCTCCTATGGCTACACCTTC.

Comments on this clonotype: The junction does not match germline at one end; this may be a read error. The CDR3 is CTSSPSASNTEAFF. The CDR3 DNA follows: TGTACCAGCAGCCCCTCCGCCAGCAACACTGAAGCTTTCTTT. The rearrangement links TRBV7-8 to TRBJ1-1; D gene ambiguous. CDR1 is SGHVS, CDR2 FQNEAQ, per germline. The CDR3 totals 14 residues.

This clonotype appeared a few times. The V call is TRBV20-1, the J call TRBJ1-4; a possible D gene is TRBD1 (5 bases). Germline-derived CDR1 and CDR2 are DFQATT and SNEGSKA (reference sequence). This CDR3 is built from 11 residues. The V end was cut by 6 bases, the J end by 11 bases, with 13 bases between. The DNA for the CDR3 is TGCAGTGCACGAGACAGTAACAAACTGTTTTTT. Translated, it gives CSARDSNKLFF.

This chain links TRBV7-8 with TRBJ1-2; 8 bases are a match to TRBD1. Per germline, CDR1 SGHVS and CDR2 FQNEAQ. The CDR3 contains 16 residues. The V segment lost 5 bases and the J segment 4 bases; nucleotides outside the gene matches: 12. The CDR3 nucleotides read TGTGCCAGCAGCCCAATGCCGGGACAGGAATCCTATGGCTACACCTTC. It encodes CASSPMPGQESYGYTF. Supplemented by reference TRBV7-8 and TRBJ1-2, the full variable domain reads GAGVSQSPRYKVAKRGQDVALRCDPISGHVSLFWYQQALGQGPEFLTYFQNEAQLDKSGLPSDRFFAERPEGSVSTLKIQRTQQEDSAVYLCASSPMPGQESYGYTFGSGTRLTVV.

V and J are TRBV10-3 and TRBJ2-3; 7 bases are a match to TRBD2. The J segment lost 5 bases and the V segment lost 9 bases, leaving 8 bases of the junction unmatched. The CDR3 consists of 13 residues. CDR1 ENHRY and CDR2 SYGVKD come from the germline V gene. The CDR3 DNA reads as TGTGCCATTGGGGGGGTAGCGGAAGATACGCAGTATTTT. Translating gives CAIGGVAEDTQYF.

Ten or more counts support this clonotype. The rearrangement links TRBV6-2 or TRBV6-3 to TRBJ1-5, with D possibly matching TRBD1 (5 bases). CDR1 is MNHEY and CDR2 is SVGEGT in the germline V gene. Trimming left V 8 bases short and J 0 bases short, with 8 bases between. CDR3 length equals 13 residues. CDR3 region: CASRQYSNQPQHF. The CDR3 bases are TGTGCCAGCCGACAGTATAGCAATCAGCCCCAGCATTTT.

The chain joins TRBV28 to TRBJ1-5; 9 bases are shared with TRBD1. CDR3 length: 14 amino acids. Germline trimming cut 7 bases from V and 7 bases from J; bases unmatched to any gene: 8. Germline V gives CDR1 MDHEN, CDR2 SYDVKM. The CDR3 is CASTGQGLGQPQHF. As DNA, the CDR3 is TGTGCCAGCACCGGACAGGGGCTTGGACAGCCCCAGCATTTT.